Shown below are 20 T cell receptor beta chains from a single sample sequenced in a study of T-cell memory formation after mild COVID-19 listed by TCRdb under 2021. Receptor libraries were prepared by 5' RACE. The sample was run on an Illumina NovaSeq 6000. TCRdb itself trimmed the public reads at Q25 with fastp, ran MiXCR and retained productive beta chains. Identical CDR3 proteins give one entry, which carries the most common genes and DNA. For this sample the table gives under 200,000 distinct CDR3 sequences, of which 10% to 15% were detected only once. Clones ranked in the top ten supply roughly 3.4% of the sample. The sequenced material came from PBMCs or a T cell subset sorted from them (not recorded which). The receptors here all came from a young man who had mild COVID-19 (a few samples of this study predate the infection). The sample titles of this study are shuffled in the database, so cell type and time point are left out; the donor was told from shared clones.

The chain joins TRBV11-3 to TRBJ1-6; D ambiguous. V gave up 7 bases and J gave up 7 bases, with 14 bases separating them. Germline values: CDR1 SGHNT, CDR2 YENEEA. The CDR3 spans 14 residues. In DNA, the CDR3 is TGTGCCAGCACCTCCAGGTTCTTCAATTCACCCCTCCACTTT. As protein: CASTSRFFNSPLHF.

The chain carries TRBV20-1 and TRBJ1-4; D not resolved. Germline V gene lookup returns CDR1 DFQATT and CDR2 SNEGSKA (reference sequence). The CDR3 length is 16 residues. V lost 0 bases to trimming and J lost 5 bases, with 16 bases between them. CDR3 sequence: CSARDFSFRRNEKLFF. The CDR3 DNA follows: TGCAGTGCTAGAGATTTTAGTTTCCGAAGGAATGAAAAACTGTTTTTT.

The chain couples TRBV5-1 to TRBJ2-5, with D unclear. This CDR3 has 12 residues. Germline CDR1 SGHRS, CDR2 YFSETQ. V gave up 3 bases and J gave up 5 bases, with 8 bases separating them. CDR3 residues: CASSWASETQYF. The CDR3 coding sequence is TGCGCCAGCAGCTGGGCTTCGGAGACCCAGTACTTC.

This clonotype was seen a few times. This chain joins TRBV7-9 and TRBJ1-6; a weak D match, TRBD1 (5 bases). CDR3 length: 15 residues. The V end lost 0 bases, the J end lost 7 bases, and 10 bases lay between the germline ends. Germline assignment: CDR1 SEHNR and CDR2 FQNEAQ (reference sequence). CDR3 DNA: TGTGCCAGCAGCTTAGCCGGGACGGGAAATTCACCCCTCCACTTT. Encoded protein: CASSLAGTGNSPLHF.

V usage is TRBV5-4 and J usage is TRBJ2-7; D unclear. This CDR3 spans 12 amino acids. The germline CDR1 and CDR2 sequences are SGHNT and YYREEE (reference sequence). Trimming removed 0 bases from V and 6 bases from J, with 7 bases in between. The CDR3 spells CASSLDTTEQYF. The CDR3 DNA reads TGTGCCAGCAGCTTGGATACAACCGAGCAGTACTTC. The full variable domain, completed using reference TRBV5-4 and TRBJ2-7, is ETGVTQSPTHLIKTRGQQVTLRCSSQSGHNTVSWYQQALGQGPQFIFQYYREEENGRGNFPPRFSGLQFPNYSSELNVNALELDDSALYLCASSLDTTEQYFGPGTRLTVT.

This sequence joins TRBV6-2 or TRBV6-3 and TRBJ2-2, with 8 bases that match TRBD2. CDR1 MNHEY and CDR2 SVGEGT come from the germline V gene. Trimming removed 6 bases from V and 0 bases from J; junction bases left unmatched: 3. CDR3 length: 15 residues. In nucleotides, the CDR3 is TGTGCCAGCAGAAGAGCGGGGGCGAACACCGGGGAGCTGTTTTTT. This encodes CASRRAGANTGELFF.

This clonotype showed up just a few times. The chain employs TRBV12-3 or TRBV12-4 and TRBJ2-2, with D uncertain. V was shortened by 1 base and J by 1 base, with 10 bases between the two germline ends. The CDR3 extends over 16 amino acids. The CDR3 is CASSLGEGQNTGELFF. CDR3 DNA: TGTGCCAGCAGTTTAGGGGAAGGGCAGAACACCGGGGAGCTGTTTTTT.

The chain uses TRBV7-2 and TRBJ2-4; 10 bases line up with TRBD2. The CDR3 length is 15 residues. Germline lookup yields CDR1 SGHTA and CDR2 FQGNSA. Trimming removed 7 bases from V and 1 base from J; junction bases left unmatched: 4. The DNA of the CDR3 is TGTGCCAGCACAGCGGGGGGGCGCGCCAAAAACATTCAGTACTTC. Translated, it gives CASTAGGRAKNIQYF.

Only a few counts were recorded for this clonotype. One junction end disagrees with the germline gene, perhaps due to a read error. J is TRBJ2-3 and V is TRBV6-2 or TRBV6-3; tentative D call: TRBD1 (5 bases). Germline lookup yields CDR1 MNHEY and CDR2 SVGEGT. The CDR3 covers 14 residues. The chain's CDR3 is CASKMTDPTETQYF. Written as DNA, the CDR3 is TGTGCCAGCAAGATGACAGACCCCACAGAAACGCAGTATTTT.

This clonotype was seen more than once but under ten times. This chain uses TRBV4-2 with TRBJ2-7, with D possibly matching TRBD2 (5 bases). Per the germline V gene, CDR1 is LGHNA and CDR2 is YNFKEQ. V lost 1 base, J lost 4 bases, and 11 bases lay in between. The CDR3 runs to 14 residues. In nucleotides, the CDR3 is TGTGCCAGCAGCCAAGCCGGGGATGGATACGAGCAGTACTTC. Protein sequence: CASSQAGDGYEQYF.

This clonotype appeared a few times. The chain joins TRBV20-1 to TRBJ1-5; no firm D call. Germline V gene sequence: CDR1 DFQATT, CDR2 SNEGSKA (reference sequence). Trimming shortened V by 2 bases and J by 6 bases, and 5 bases separated the two germline ends. The CDR3 loop spans 11 amino acids. CDR3 sequence reads: CSARMGQPQHF. In nucleotides, the CDR3 is TGCAGTGCTAGAATGGGTCAGCCCCAGCATTTT.

The CDR3: CASSQRSSYNSPLHF. DNA for the CDR3: TGTGCCAGCAGCCAGCGGAGCTCCTATAATTCACCCCTCCACTTT. The chain links TRBV3-1 to TRBJ1-6; no reliable D call. Germline CDR1 LGHDT, CDR2 YNNKEL (reference sequence). The CDR3 spans 15 residues. V lost 3 bases to trimming and J lost 0 bases, with 6 bases between them.

This rearrangement joins TRBV5-1 to TRBJ1-1; D remains unclear. Germline CDR1 SGHRS, CDR2 YFSETQ. Trimming removed 4 bases at V and 9 bases at J, with 16 bases between. This CDR3 comprises 13 residues. This chain's CDR3 is CASSKDADEKAFF. The CDR3 coding sequence is TGCGCCAGCAGCAAGGACGCGGACGAAAAAGCTTTCTTT.

Only a few counts were recorded for this clonotype. The rearrangement links TRBV15 to TRBJ2-5, with unresolved D. Germline V gene lookup returns CDR1 LNHNV and CDR2 YYDKDF (reference sequence). This CDR3 comprises 13 residues. V was shortened by 0 bases and J by 2 bases, with 4 bases between the two germline ends. The DNA for the CDR3 is TGTGCCACCAGCAGAGATAGGCAAGAGACCCAGTACTTC. Its translation: CATSRDRQETQYF.

This clonotype was seen only a few times. The rearrangement uses TRBV9 and TRBJ2-6; D may match TRBD1 or TRBD2 (6 bases each). This CDR3 spans 17 amino acids. The V gene's germline CDR1 is SGDLS and CDR2 YYNGEE. Deletions cut 1 base from V and 0 bases from J, with 11 bases between. As DNA, the CDR3 is TGTGCCAGCAGCGTATTCGGGGGCAACTCTGGGGCCAACGTCCTGACTTTC. This codes for CASSVFGGNSGANVLTF.

The J gene is TRBJ1-6, the V gene TRBV9, with a weak D call TRBD1 (6 bases). This CDR3 is built from 13 residues. The V gene's germline CDR1 is SGDLS and CDR2 YYNGEE. V gave up 4 bases and J gave up 10 bases, with 12 bases separating them. The CDR3: CASSRTDYSPLHF. The CDR3 nucleotides are TGTGCCAGCAGCCGGACAGACTACTCACCCCTCCACTTT.

This clonotype was found a few times. The rearrangement uses TRBV20-1 and TRBJ2-5; 7 bases match TRBD2. Trimming took 1 base from V and 4 from J; bases not matched to a gene: 9. There are 15 residues in the CDR3. Germline CDR1 DFQATT, CDR2 SNEGSKA (reference sequence). The CDR3 reads CSARVAAGLLETQYF. Written as DNA, the CDR3 is TGCAGTGCTAGAGTGGCAGCGGGGCTTCTAGAGACCCAGTACTTC.

The chain combines TRBV6-5 with TRBJ2-7; the match to TRBD1 covers 9 bases. The CDR3 loop spans 15 amino acids. The junction had 3 bases not matched to a gene; V was cut back by 2 bases and J by 1 base. Germline CDR1 is MNHEY and CDR2 is SVGAGI. The CDR3 DNA follows: TGTGCCAGCAGTTACGGGGGGACAGGGTCCTACGAGCAGTACTTC. Translated: CASSYGGTGSYEQYF.

This clonotype was seen a handful of times. This chain connects TRBV27 to TRBJ2-7; maybe TRBD2 (7 bases). The CDR3 totals 14 residues. The germline V and J ends were trimmed by 3 bases and 6 bases, with 15 bases remaining between them. Per germline, CDR1 MNHEY and CDR2 SMNVEV (reference sequence). As DNA, the CDR3 is TGTGCCAGCAGTTTCGGAGGGGGGGCGGTCGAGCAGTACTTC. As protein: CASSFGGGAVEQYF.

This chain joins TRBV4-1 and TRBJ1-2, with TRBD1 as a possible D gene (5 bases). Germline values: CDR1 MGHRA, CDR2 YSYEKL. CDR3 length: 14 residues. Trimming shortened V by 0 bases and J by 8 bases, and 13 bases separated the two germline ends. The CDR3 loop reads CASSQDTGERGYTF. The CDR3 nucleotides read TGCGCCAGCAGCCAAGATACGGGGGAGCGAGGCTACACCTTC.